This T cell receptor beta chain was obtained from a study of radiotherapy plus CTLA-4 blockade in lung cancer. Study-wide context: Overall, roughly 17% of patients showed an objective response, while 31% attained disease control.

Those with chemo-refractory metastatic non-small-cell lung cancer were treated with focal radiation combined with CTLA-4 blockade using ipilimumab. Study findings and constraints: There was expansion of tumor-derived TCR clones in blood after radiotherapy plus ipilimumab.

With regard to this clone: Its antigen is unknown.

The method was immunoSEQ multiplex PCR; TCRdb's version includes in-frame clones alone and lacks a portion of them. This sample has tens of thousands of clones, with 70% to 80% found just once. The clonotype originates from a human donor with non-small cell lung cancer whose response to radiotherapy plus ipilimumab could not be evaluated. The starting material was peripheral blood, obtained from a patient treated with radiotherapy plus ipilimumab.

The CDR3 loop reads CASSYQGTGGEKLFF. The CDR3 coding sequence is TGTGCCAGCAGTTACCAAGGGACAGGAGGCGAAAAACTGTTTTTT. This rearrangement joins TRBV6-5 to TRBJ1-4; 8 bases are a match to TRBD1. Trimming took 2 bases from V and 8 from J; bases not matched to a gene: 7. This CDR3 contains 15 residues. Germline CDR1 reads MNHEY; CDR2 reads SVGAGI.